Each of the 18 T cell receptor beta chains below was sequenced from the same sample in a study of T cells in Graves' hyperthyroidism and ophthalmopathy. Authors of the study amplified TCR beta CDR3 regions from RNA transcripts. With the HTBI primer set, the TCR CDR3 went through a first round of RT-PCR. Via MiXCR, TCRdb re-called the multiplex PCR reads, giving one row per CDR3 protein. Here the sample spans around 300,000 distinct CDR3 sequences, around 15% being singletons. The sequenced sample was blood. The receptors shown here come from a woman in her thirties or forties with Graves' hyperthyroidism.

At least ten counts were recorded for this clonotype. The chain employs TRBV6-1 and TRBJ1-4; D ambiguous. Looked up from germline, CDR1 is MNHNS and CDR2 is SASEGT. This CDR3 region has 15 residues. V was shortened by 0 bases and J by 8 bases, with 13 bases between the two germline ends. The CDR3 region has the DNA TGTGCCAGCAGTGAAGCTACTTCCTCCCGGGAAAAACTGTTTTTT. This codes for CASSEATSSREKLFF.

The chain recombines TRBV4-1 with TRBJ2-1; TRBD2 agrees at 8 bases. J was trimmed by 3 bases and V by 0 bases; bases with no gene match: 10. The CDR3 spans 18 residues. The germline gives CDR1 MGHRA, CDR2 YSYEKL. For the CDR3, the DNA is TGCGCCAGCAGCCAAGACAGAGGCGGGACTAGTCACTACAATGAGCAGTTCTTC. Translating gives CASSQDRGGTSHYNEQFF.

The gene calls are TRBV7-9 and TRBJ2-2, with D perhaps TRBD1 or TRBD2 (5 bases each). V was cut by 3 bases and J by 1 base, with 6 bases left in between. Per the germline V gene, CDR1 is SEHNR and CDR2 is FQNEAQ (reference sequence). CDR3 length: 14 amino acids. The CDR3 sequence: CASSFGGNTGELFF. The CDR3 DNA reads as TGTGCCAGCAGCTTTGGGGGGAACACCGGGGAGCTGTTTTTT.

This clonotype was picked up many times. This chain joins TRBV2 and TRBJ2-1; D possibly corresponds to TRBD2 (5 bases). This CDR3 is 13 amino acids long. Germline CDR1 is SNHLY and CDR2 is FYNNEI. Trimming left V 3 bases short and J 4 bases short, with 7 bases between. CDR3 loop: CASSDRDYNEQFF. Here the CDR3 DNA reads TGTGCCAGCAGTGACCGGGATTACAATGAGCAGTTCTTC.

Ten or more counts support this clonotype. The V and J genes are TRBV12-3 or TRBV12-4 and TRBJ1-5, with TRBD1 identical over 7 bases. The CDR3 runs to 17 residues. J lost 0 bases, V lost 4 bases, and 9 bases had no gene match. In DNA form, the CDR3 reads TGTGCCAGCAGTTCCTACAGGGGCGATTCTAGCAATCAGCCCCAGCATTTT. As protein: CASSSYRGDSSNQPQHF.

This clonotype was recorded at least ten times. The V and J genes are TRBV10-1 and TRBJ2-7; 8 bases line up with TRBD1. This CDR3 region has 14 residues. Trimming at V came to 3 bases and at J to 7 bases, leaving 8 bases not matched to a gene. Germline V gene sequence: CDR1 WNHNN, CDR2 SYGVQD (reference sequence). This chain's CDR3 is CASSDRTGLEEQYF. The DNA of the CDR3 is TGCGCCAGCAGTGACAGGACAGGGCTGGAGGAGCAGTACTTC.

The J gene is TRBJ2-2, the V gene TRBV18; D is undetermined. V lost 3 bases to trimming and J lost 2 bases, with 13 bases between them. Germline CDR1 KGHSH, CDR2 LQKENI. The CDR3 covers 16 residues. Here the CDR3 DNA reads TGTGCCAGCTCACCGAAAATGATAGCCAACACCGGGGAGCTGTTTTTT. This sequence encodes CASSPKMIANTGELFF. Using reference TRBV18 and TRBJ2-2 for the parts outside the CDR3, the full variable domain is NAGVMQNPRHLVRRRGQEARLRCSPMKGHSHVYWYRQLPEEGLKFMVYLQKENIIDESGMPKERFSAEFPKEGPSILRIQQVVRGDSAAYFCASSPKMIANTGELFFGEGSRLTVL.

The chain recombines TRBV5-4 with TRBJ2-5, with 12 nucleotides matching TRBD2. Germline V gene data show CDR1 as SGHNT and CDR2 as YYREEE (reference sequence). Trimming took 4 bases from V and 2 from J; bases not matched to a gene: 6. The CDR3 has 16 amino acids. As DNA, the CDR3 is TGTGCCAGCAGCCGCAGGACTAGCGGGACGCAAGAGACCCAGTACTTC. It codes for CASSRRTSGTQETQYF.

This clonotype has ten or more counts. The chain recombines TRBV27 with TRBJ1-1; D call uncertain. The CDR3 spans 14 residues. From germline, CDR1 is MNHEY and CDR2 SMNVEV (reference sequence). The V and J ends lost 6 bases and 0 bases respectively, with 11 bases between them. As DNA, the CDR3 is TGTGCCAGCAGACTAGGAGGAATGAACACTGAAGCTTTCTTT. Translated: CASRLGGMNTEAFF.

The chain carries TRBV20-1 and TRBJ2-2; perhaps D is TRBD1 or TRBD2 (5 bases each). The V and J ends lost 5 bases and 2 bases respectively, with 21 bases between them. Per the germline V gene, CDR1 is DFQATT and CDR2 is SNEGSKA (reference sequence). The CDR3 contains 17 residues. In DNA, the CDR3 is TGCAGTGCTCCCCAGGGTGTACGGGGATTAAACACCGGGGAGCTGTTTTTT. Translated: CSAPQGVRGLNTGELFF.

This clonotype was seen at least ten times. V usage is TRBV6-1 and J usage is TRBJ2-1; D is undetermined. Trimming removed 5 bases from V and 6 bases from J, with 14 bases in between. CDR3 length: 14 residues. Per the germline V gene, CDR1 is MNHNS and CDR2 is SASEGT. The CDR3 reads CASSPRTLSNEQFF. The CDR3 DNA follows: TGTGCCAGCAGTCCCCGGACCCTTAGCAATGAGCAGTTCTTC.

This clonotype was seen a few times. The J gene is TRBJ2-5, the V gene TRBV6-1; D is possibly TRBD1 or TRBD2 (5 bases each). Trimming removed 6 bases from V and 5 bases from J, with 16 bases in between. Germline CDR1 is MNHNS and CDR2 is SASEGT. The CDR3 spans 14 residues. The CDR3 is CASSPGTAAETQYF. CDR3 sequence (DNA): TGTGCCAGCAGCCCCGGGACGGCCGCGGAGACCCAGTACTTC.

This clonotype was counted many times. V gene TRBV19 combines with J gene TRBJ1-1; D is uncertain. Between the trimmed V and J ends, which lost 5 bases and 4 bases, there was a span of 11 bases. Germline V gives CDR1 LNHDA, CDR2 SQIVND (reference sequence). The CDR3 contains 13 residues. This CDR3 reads CASSPRRTTEAFF. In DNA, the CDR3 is TGTGCCAGTAGTCCTAGAAGGACCACTGAAGCTTTCTTT. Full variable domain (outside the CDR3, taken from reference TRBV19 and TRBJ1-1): DGGITQSPKYLFRKEGQNVTLSCEQNLNHDAMYWYRQDPGQGLRLIYYSQIVNDFQKGDIAEGYSVSREKKESFPLTVTSAQKNPTAFYLCASSPRRTTEAFFGQGTRLTVV.

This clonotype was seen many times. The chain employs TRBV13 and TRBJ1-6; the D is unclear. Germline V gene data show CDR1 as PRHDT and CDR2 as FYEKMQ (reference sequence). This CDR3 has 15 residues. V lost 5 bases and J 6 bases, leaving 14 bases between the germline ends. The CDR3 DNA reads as TGTGCCAGCAGCGTCGGTGGCAGAGTTAATTCACCCCTCCACTTT. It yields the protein CASSVGGRVNSPLHF. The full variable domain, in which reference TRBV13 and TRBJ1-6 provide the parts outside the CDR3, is AAGVIQSPRHLIKEKRETATLKCYPIPRHDTVYWYQQGPGQDPQFLISFYEKMQSDKGSIPDRFSAQQFSDYHSELNMSSLELGDSALYFCASSVGGRVNSPLHFGNGTRLTVT.

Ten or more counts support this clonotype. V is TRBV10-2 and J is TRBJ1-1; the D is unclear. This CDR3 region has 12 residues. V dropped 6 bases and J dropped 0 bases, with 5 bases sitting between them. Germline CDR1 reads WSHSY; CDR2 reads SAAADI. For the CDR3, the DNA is TGCGCCAGCAGGATATTGAACACTGAAGCTTTCTTT. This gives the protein CASRILNTEAFF.

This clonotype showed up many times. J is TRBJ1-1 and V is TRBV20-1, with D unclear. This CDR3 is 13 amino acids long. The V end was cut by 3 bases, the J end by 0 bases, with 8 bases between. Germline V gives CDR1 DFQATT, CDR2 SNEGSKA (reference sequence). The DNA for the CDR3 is TGCAGTGCTAGTCCAGCCCTGAACACTGAAGCTTTCTTT. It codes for CSASPALNTEAFF.

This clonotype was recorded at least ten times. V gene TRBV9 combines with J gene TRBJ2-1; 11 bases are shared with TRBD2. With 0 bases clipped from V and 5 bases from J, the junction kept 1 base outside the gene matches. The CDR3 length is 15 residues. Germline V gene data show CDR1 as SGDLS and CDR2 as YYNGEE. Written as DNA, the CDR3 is TGTGCCAGCAGCGTAGGACTAGCGGGACACAATGAGCAGTTCTTC. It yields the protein CASSVGLAGHNEQFF.

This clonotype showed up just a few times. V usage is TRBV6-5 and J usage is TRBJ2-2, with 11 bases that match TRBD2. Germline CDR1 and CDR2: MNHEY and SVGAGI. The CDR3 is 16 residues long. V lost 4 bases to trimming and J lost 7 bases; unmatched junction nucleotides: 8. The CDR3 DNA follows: TGTGCCAGCAGTTCATTAGCGGGAGGGCCAGGCGGGGAGCTGTTTTTT. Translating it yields CASSSLAGGPGGELFF.